This T cell receptor (beta chain) was profiled in a study of CD8 T cells in ankylosing spondylitis. Via MiXCR, TCRdb re-called the 5' RACE reads, giving one row per CDR3 protein. The sample has about 360,000 distinct CDR3 sequences, roughly 20% seen once. CDR1 SGHAT and CDR2 FQDESV come from the germline V gene (reference sequence). The CDR3 runs to 18 residues. The V end was cut by 8 bases, the J end by 0 bases, with 24 bases between. The rearrangement joins TRBV11-1 to TRBJ2-3; D possibly corresponds to TRBD2 (6 bases). The specimen sequenced was blood, either unsorted or a sorted T cell fraction (not recorded which). The sequence was collected from a male donor with ankylosing spondylitis or in good health (not recorded which). The CDR3 region is CASGPIIGVAESTDTQYF. For the CDR3, the DNA is TGTGCCAGCGGCCCGATAATTGGAGTAGCGGAGAGCACAGATACGCAGTATTTT.